These 29 T cell receptor beta chains originate from one sample sequenced in a study of OX40 agonist ivuxolimab in advanced cancers. The assay was immunoSEQ multiplex PCR, and TCRdb's table has in-frame clones only and misses some. The sample records tens of thousands of clones, over 65% being singletons. The sequencing used CD4+ or CD8+ T cells sorted from blood, collected in a trial of the OX40 agonist ivuxolimab. The receptors stem from an adult with an advanced solid tumor such as melanoma, head and neck, liver or kidney cancer.

The chain has TRBV15 and TRBJ2-1; TRBD2 aligns across 13 bases. Germline V gene data show CDR1 as LNHNV and CDR2 as YYDKDF (reference sequence). The V and J ends lost 3 bases and 7 bases, in that order; junction bases with no gene match: 3. The CDR3 extends over 15 amino acids. CDR3 DNA sequence: TGTGCCACCAGCAGCACTAGCGGGGGGGCGAATGAGCAGTTCTTC. Amino acids: CATSSTSGGANEQFF.

The J gene is TRBJ2-7, the V gene TRBV29-1, with a weak D call TRBD1 (6 bases). This CDR3 has 12 amino acids. The ends were cut back, 0 bases at V and 5 bases at J, with 8 bases in the middle. From germline, CDR1 is SQVTM and CDR2 ANQGSEA. The CDR3 spells CSVEDTGNEQYF. The DNA of the CDR3 is TGCAGCGTTGAAGATACAGGGAACGAGCAGTACTTC.

The sample holds a few counts of this clone. The V and J genes are TRBV2 and TRBJ2-3, with 11 bases matching TRBD2. Per germline, CDR1 SNHLY and CDR2 FYNNEI. Trimming at V came to 4 bases and at J to 7 bases, leaving 7 bases not matched to a gene. The CDR3 spans 15 residues. The CDR3 sequence: CASSGQLAGVHTQYF. The CDR3 coding sequence is TGTGCCAGCAGTGGGCAACTAGCGGGGGTTCATACGCAGTATTTT.

V is TRBV11-3 and J is TRBJ1-6; unclear D gene. V shed 3 bases and J shed 9 bases, with 6 bases lying between them. The germline gives CDR1 SGHNT, CDR2 YENEEA. The length of the CDR3 is 12 residues. CDR3 amino acids: CASSLGISPLHF. CDR3 coding DNA: TGTGCCAGCAGCTTGGGAATTTCACCCCTCCACTTT.

This clone is a singleton in its sample. This sequence joins TRBV11-3 and TRBJ2-2, with a weak D call TRBD1 (5 bases). V shed 5 bases and J shed 1 base, with 5 bases lying between them. The CDR3 totals 13 residues. In germline, CDR1 is SGHNT, CDR2 YENEEA. CDR3 in DNA: TGTGCCAGCAGCGACAGGAACACCGGGGAGCTGTTTTTT. Translating it yields CASSDRNTGELFF.

This clone was detected once. V is TRBV7-8 and J is TRBJ2-3; no definite D call. The germline gives CDR1 SGHVS, CDR2 FQNEAQ. CDR3 length: 14 amino acids. Trimming took 5 bases from V and 4 from J, leaving 13 bases between them. The CDR3 DNA sequence: TGTGCCAGCAGCCCCACCGGCCGACCAGATACGCAGTATTTT. It yields the protein CASSPTGRPDTQYF. The whole variable domain, remainder taken from reference TRBV7-8 and TRBJ2-3, is GAGVSQSPRYKVAKRGQDVALRCDPISGHVSLFWYQQALGQGPEFLTYFQNEAQLDKSGLPSDRFFAERPEGSVSTLKIQRTQQEDSAVYLCASSPTGRPDTQYFGPGTRLTVL.

The V gene is TRBV7-6, the J gene TRBJ2-7; D uncertain. The CDR3 spans 13 residues. The germline V and J ends were trimmed by 2 bases and 5 bases, with 10 bases remaining between them. Germline V gene sequence: CDR1 SGHVS, CDR2 FNYEAQ. CDR3: CASSLSYANEQYF. CDR3 bases: TGTGCCAGCAGCTTATCGTATGCGAACGAGCAGTACTTC. Combining the CDR3 with reference TRBV7-6 and TRBJ2-7 gives the whole variable domain GAGVSQSPRYKVTKRGQDVALRCDPISGHVSLYWYRQALGQGPEFLTYFNYEAQQDKSGLPNDRFSAERPEGSISTLTIQRTEQRDSAMYRCASSLSYANEQYFGPGTRLTVT.

The chain uses TRBV2 and TRBJ1-5, with D hard to call. Germline V gene lookup returns CDR1 SNHLY and CDR2 FYNNEI. The V gene lost 3 bases and the J gene lost 2 bases, with 8 bases spanning the gap. The CDR3 contains 14 residues. CDR3 bases: TGTGCCAGCAGTGACAGGAATGGCAATCAGCCCCAGCATTTT. Translation: CASSDRNGNQPQHF. Full variable domain (missing parts from reference TRBV2 and TRBJ1-5): EPEVTQTPSHQVTQMGQEVILRCVPISNHLYFYWYRQILGQKVEFLVSFYNNEISEKSEIFDDQFSVERPDGSNFTLKIRSTKLEDSAMYFCASSDRNGNQPQHFGDGTRLSIL.

The chain carries TRBV11-2 and TRBJ2-2; D is uncertain. The CDR3 loop spans 10 amino acids. The ends were cut back, 5 bases at V and 7 bases at J, with 2 bases in the middle. The germline V gene encodes CDR1 SGHAT and CDR2 FQNNGV. CDR3 DNA sequence: TGTGCCAGCAGCAGCGGGGAGCTGTTTTTT. Translation gives CASSSGELFF. The complete variable domain, with remaining parts taken from reference TRBV11-2 and TRBJ2-2, reads EAGVAQSPRYKIIEKRQSVAFWCNPISGHATLYWYQQILGQGPKLLIQFQNNGVVDDSQLPKDRFSAERLKGVDSTLKIQPAKLEDSAVYLCASSSGELFFGEGSRLTVL.

The chain carries TRBV5-4 and TRBJ1-1; no reliable D call. The germline gives CDR1 SGHNT, CDR2 YYREEE (reference sequence). The V and J ends lost 3 bases and 10 bases respectively, with 13 bases between them. The CDR3 runs to 12 residues. The CDR3 DNA sequence: TGTGCCAGCAGCTCGACAAGGGCTGCAGCTTTCTTT. It codes for CASSSTRAAAFF.

V and J are TRBV6-5 and TRBJ2-4; D remains unclear. Germline V gene sequence: CDR1 MNHEY, CDR2 SVGAGI. V was clipped by 7 bases and J by 6 bases, with 16 bases between them. This CDR3 comprises 14 residues. The DNA for the CDR3 is TGTGCCAGCACCCCTAAGACGCGCAGAAACATTCAGTACTTC. Translation gives CASTPKTRRNIQYF.

The chain recombines TRBV7-9 with TRBJ2-3, with 8 bases fitting TRBD2. Trimming took 5 bases from V and 6 from J; bases not matched to a gene: 10. The CDR3 is 15 amino acids. From germline, CDR1 is SEHNR and CDR2 FQNEAQ (reference sequence). The CDR3 spells CASSPPGLVGDTQYF. For the CDR3, the DNA is TGTGCCAGCAGCCCGCCGGGACTAGTGGGGGATACGCAGTATTTT.

The rearrangement uses TRBV5-8 and TRBJ2-7; D unresolved. The CDR3 loop spans 11 amino acids. The germline V gene encodes CDR1 SGHTS and CDR2 YDEGEE. V lost 1 base and J lost 6, with 5 bases in between. CDR3 sequence (DNA): TGTGCCAGCAGCTTGTGGGGCGAGCAGTACTTC. This sequence encodes CASSLWGEQYF.

The V gene is TRBV6-5, the J gene TRBJ2-7; no clear D gene. CDR1 is MNHEY and CDR2 is SVGAGI in the germline V gene. The CDR3 spans 13 residues. Trimming cost V 0 bases and J 0 bases, with 3 bases left between them. CDR3 DNA: TGTGCCAGCAGTTACTCGGTCTCCTACGAGCAGTACTTC. As protein: CASSYSVSYEQYF.

The chain is built from TRBV9 and TRBJ1-1, with TRBD1 as a possible D gene (6 bases). With 3 bases removed from V and 5 bases from J, the gap between germline ends came to 17 bases. Germline V CDR1 and CDR2: SGDLS, YYNGEE. This CDR3 contains 15 residues. The CDR3 DNA reads as TGTGCCAGCAGCGCCTCTCTCGGCAGGGGAACTGAAGCTTTCTTT. This sequence encodes CASSASLGRGTEAFF.

On this clone itself: Other DNA sequences in this sample translate to the same CDR3. The chain joins TRBV7-3 to TRBJ2-3; 7 bases align to TRBD2. The CDR3 is made up of 15 amino acids. With 4 bases clipped from V and 0 bases from J, the junction kept 4 bases outside the gene matches. CDR1 and CDR2 from the germline V gene are SGHTA and FQGTGA. The CDR3 here is CASSSLAVSTDTQYF. In DNA, the CDR3 is TGTGCCAGCAGCTCCCTAGCGGTTAGCACAGATACGCAGTATTTT.

This clone showed up just a few times. The rearrangement joins TRBV9 to TRBJ1-4, with 8 bases lining up with TRBD1. Germline V lookup: CDR1 SGDLS, CDR2 YYNGEE. V shed 4 bases, J shed 8 bases, and the junction held 10 bases outside the gene matches. This CDR3 region has 15 residues. CDR3 in amino acids: CASSPPGQGGEKLFF. In DNA, the CDR3 is TGTGCCAGCAGCCCCCCCGGACAGGGTGGGGAAAAACTGTTTTTT.

The V gene is TRBV7-3, the J gene TRBJ2-6, with unresolved D. V was shortened by 4 bases and J by 1 base, with 8 bases between the two germline ends. Germline V gives CDR1 SGHTA, CDR2 FQGTGA. This CDR3 spans 15 amino acids. CDR3 bases: TGTGCCAGCAGCTATCTCATGTCTGGGGCCAACGTCCTGACTTTC. It translates to CASSYLMSGANVLTF.

This rearrangement joins TRBV19 to TRBJ2-7; 8 bases are a match to TRBD2. CDR3 size: 16 residues. From germline, CDR1 is LNHDA and CDR2 SQIVND (reference sequence). J gave up 1 base and V 4 bases, and 9 bases lay outside the gene matches. CDR3 protein: CASSNFGGASSYEQYF. As DNA, the CDR3 is TGTGCCAGTAGTAACTTCGGGGGGGCGTCTTCCTACGAGCAGTACTTC.

This sequence joins TRBV11-1 and TRBJ2-7; no reliable D call. V was pared by 5 bases and J by 3 bases, with 11 bases between. The CDR3 loop spans 13 amino acids. The germline V gene encodes CDR1 SGHAT and CDR2 FQDESV (reference sequence). The CDR3 region is CASSPAWGYEQYF. The CDR3 coding sequence is TGTGCCAGCAGCCCTGCCTGGGGCTACGAGCAGTACTTC.

In its sample, this clone is medium-sized. This chain connects TRBV27 to TRBJ2-1; maybe TRBD2 (6 bases). The V gene's germline CDR1 is MNHEY and CDR2 SMNVEV (reference sequence). Between the trimmed V and J ends, which lost 9 bases and 5 bases, there was a span of 14 bases. The CDR3 contains 13 residues. CDR3 in amino acids: CASEGLGDNEQFF. The CDR3 bases are TGTGCCAGTGAGGGACTTGGTGACAATGAGCAGTTCTTC.

This clone came up once. The chain has TRBV6-6 and TRBJ1-1; D gene uncertain. Between the trimmed V and J ends, which lost 0 bases and 2 bases, there was a span of 10 bases. The CDR3 spans 15 residues. The germline gives CDR1 MNHNY, CDR2 SVGAGI (reference sequence). The CDR3: CASSYSRQSNTEAFF. The CDR3 region has the DNA TGTGCCAGCAGTTACTCCCGGCAGTCTAACACTGAAGCTTTCTTT.

The chain is built from TRBV10-2 and TRBJ2-1; D remains unclear. The CDR3 contains 11 residues. The germline V gene has CDR1 WSHSY and CDR2 SAAADI. Trimming removed 10 bases at V and 7 bases at J, with 11 bases between. Here the CDR3 reads CATGLGNEQFF. The CDR3 nucleotides are TGCGCCACCGGGCTAGGTAATGAGCAGTTCTTC.

V and J are TRBV6-5 and TRBJ2-7; D gene unclear. Germline CDR1 reads MNHEY; CDR2 reads SVGAGI. This CDR3 spans 13 amino acids. Trimming removed 2 bases at V and 6 bases at J, with 11 bases between. The CDR3 protein is CASSYPGFFEQYF. CDR3 DNA: TGTGCCAGCAGTTACCCGGGCTTTTTCGAGCAGTACTTC.

The V and J genes are TRBV7-9 and TRBJ2-7, with no clear D. The CDR3 consists of 12 residues. The V gene lost 3 bases and the J gene lost 5 bases, with 8 bases spanning the gap. Germline V gene lookup returns CDR1 SEHNR and CDR2 FQNEAQ (reference sequence). CDR3 bases: TGTGCCAGCAGCTTTGACGGCAACGAGCAGTACTTC. Protein sequence: CASSFDGNEQYF.

The gene calls are TRBV9 and TRBJ2-1; D is unclear. Trimming pared 0 bases from V and 7 bases from J, leaving 5 bases between. The CDR3 totals 12 residues. From germline, CDR1 is SGDLS and CDR2 YYNGEE. DNA of the CDR3: TGTGCCAGCAGCGTAGGGGCGAATGAGCAGTTCTTC. Protein sequence: CASSVGANEQFF.

The gene calls are TRBV7-6 and TRBJ1-2; no reliable D call. The germline V gene encodes CDR1 SGHVS and CDR2 FNYEAQ. V was trimmed by 5 bases and J by 8 bases, leaving 12 bases between them. CDR3 length equals 12 residues. As DNA, the CDR3 is TGTGCCAGCAGCCATGCAATCGGGGGCTACACCTTC. This codes for CASSHAIGGYTF.

The J gene is TRBJ2-7, the V gene TRBV6-1; TRBD1 agrees at 8 bases. The V segment lost 4 bases and the J segment 0 bases; nucleotides outside the gene matches: 8. CDR1 and CDR2 (germline): MNHNS, SASEGT. The CDR3 extends over 16 amino acids. Here the CDR3 reads CASSALDRGSSYEQYF. CDR3 DNA sequence: TGTGCCAGCAGTGCCCTCGACAGGGGAAGCTCCTACGAGCAGTACTTC.

The chain uses TRBV18 and TRBJ1-5; tentative D call: TRBD1 (5 bases). The CDR3 extends over 15 amino acids. From germline, CDR1 is KGHSH and CDR2 LQKENI. Trimming left V 0 bases short and J 2 bases short, with 8 bases between. DNA of the CDR3: TGTGCCAGCTCACCACCGGGGGGAGGCAATCAGCCCCAGCATTTT. This encodes CASSPPGGGNQPQHF. Filled out from reference TRBV18 and TRBJ1-5, the complete variable domain reads NAGVMQNPRHLVRRRGQEARLRCSPMKGHSHVYWYRQLPEEGLKFMVYLQKENIIDESGMPKERFSAEFPKEGPSILRIQQVVRGDSAAYFCASSPPGGGNQPQHFGDGTRLSIL.